Below, 15 T cell receptor beta chains from the same sample are listed, as sequenced in a study of glioma-infiltrating T cells after dendritic cell vaccination. Profiling relied on immunoSEQ multiplex PCR, and the TCRdb table lists in-frame clones only, not all of them. The sample carries 90,000 to 100,000 clones, over 60% recorded once. This specimen was blood, taken before dendritic cell vaccination. The receptor set was obtained from a human donor with glioblastoma.

The chain is built from TRBV25-1 and TRBJ1-1, with 8 bases that match TRBD1. This CDR3 has 14 amino acids. With V trimmed by 1 base and J by 4 bases, 2 bases remained unmatched. Germline values: CDR1 MGHDK, CDR2 SYGVNS. The CDR3 coding sequence is TGTGCCAGCAGTGAATTCGGGACAGGCACTGAAGCTTTCTTT. The encoded protein is CASSEFGTGTEAFF. Combining the CDR3 with reference TRBV25-1 and TRBJ1-1 gives the whole variable domain EADIYQTPRYLVIGTGKKITLECSQTMGHDKMYWYQQDPGMELHLIHYSYGVNSTEKGDLSSESTVSRIRTEHFPLTLESARPSHTSQYLCASSEFGTGTEAFFGQGTRLTVV.

The gene calls are TRBV6-5 and TRBJ1-1; no reliable D call. The germline V and J ends were trimmed by 6 bases and 3 bases, with 11 bases remaining between them. The CDR3 has 13 amino acids. Per the germline V gene, CDR1 is MNHEY and CDR2 is SVGAGI. The DNA of the CDR3 is TGTGCCAGCAGCCGGTGGAGATACACTGAAGCTTTCTTT. It is translated as CASSRWRYTEAFF.

The chain links TRBV7-9 to TRBJ2-3, with 9 nucleotides matching TRBD2. Per the germline V gene, CDR1 is SEHNR and CDR2 is FQNEAQ (reference sequence). This CDR3 has 15 amino acids. The V segment lost 3 bases and the J segment 4 bases; nucleotides outside the gene matches: 5. CDR3 sequence (DNA): TGTGCCAGCAGCTTTAGCGGGAGTTGGGCAGATACGCAGTATTTT. It codes for CASSFSGSWADTQYF.

This clone has only one observation. The chain employs TRBV4-2 and TRBJ1-5; a possible D gene is TRBD1 (5 bases). The V end lost 1 base, the J end lost 7 bases, and 14 bases lay between the germline ends. The germline V gene has CDR1 LGHNA and CDR2 YNFKEQ. The CDR3 runs 15 residues. CDR3 bases: TGTGCCAGCAGCCAAGGCCCGGGGGAGGGACAGCCCCAGCATTTT. Its protein product is CASSQGPGEGQPQHF.

The V and J genes are TRBV5-1 and TRBJ2-2; 7 nucleotides match TRBD1. The germline V gene has CDR1 SGHRS and CDR2 YFSETQ. The CDR3 sequence is 16 residues long. Trimming cost V 6 bases and J 3 bases; bases outside gene matches: 11. CDR3 region: CASKATPQGDTGELFF. The CDR3 DNA sequence: TGCGCCAGCAAGGCTACGCCCCAGGGGGACACCGGGGAGCTGTTTTTT.

The chain combines TRBV6-1 with TRBJ1-6; TRBD1 matches 8 bases. After removal of 2 bases from V and 7 bases from J, the junction contained 4 bases not matched to a gene. The CDR3 spans 15 residues. Germline lookup yields CDR1 MNHNS and CDR2 SASEGT. The CDR3 DNA follows: TGTGCCAGCAGTGAAATCGACAGGGGCAATTCACCCCTCCACTTT. It is translated as CASSEIDRGNSPLHF.

This chain links TRBV7-3 with TRBJ1-6, with TRBD1 identical over 8 bases. CDR3 size: 15 residues. V lost 6 bases to trimming and J lost 2 bases; unmatched junction nucleotides: 3. Germline V CDR1 and CDR2: SGHTA, FQGTGA. The CDR3 DNA follows: TGTGCCAGCAGTCAACAGGGGGCCTATAATTCACCCCTCCACTTT. Its translation is CASSQQGAYNSPLHF.

The V and J genes are TRBV4-1 and TRBJ1-2; a weak D match, TRBD1 (5 bases). The CDR3 has 15 amino acids. V lost 3 bases and J lost 4, with 15 bases in between. From germline, CDR1 is MGHRA and CDR2 YSYEKL. This CDR3 reads CASSHWGGRSYGYTF. Written as DNA, the CDR3 is TGCGCCAGCAGCCACTGGGGGGGTAGGAGCTATGGCTACACCTTC.

The rearrangement joins TRBV5-6 to TRBJ1-2; D perhaps matches TRBD1 (5 bases). The CDR3 contains 17 residues. Trimming stripped 0 bases from V and 4 bases from J, with 19 bases between. Germline CDR1 is SGHDT and CDR2 is YYEEEE. This CDR3 is CASSLDGHLVQAYGYTF. CDR3 nucleotide sequence: TGTGCCAGCAGCTTGGATGGACACCTGGTTCAGGCCTATGGCTACACCTTC. The complete variable domain, with remaining parts taken from reference TRBV5-6 and TRBJ1-2, reads DAGVTQSPTHLIKTRGQQVTLRCSPKSGHDTVSWYQQALGQGPQFIFQYYEEEERQRGNFPDRFSGHQFPNYSSELNVNALLLGDSALYLCASSLDGHLVQAYGYTFGSGTRLTVV.

This chain joins TRBV5-6 and TRBJ2-1, with 7 positions matching TRBD2. V lost 4 bases, J lost 6 bases, and 13 bases stayed unmatched. Germline V gene data show CDR1 as SGHDT and CDR2 as YYEEEE. The CDR3 has 16 amino acids. The CDR3: CASSLRAGGRANEQFF. CDR3 nucleotide sequence: TGTGCCAGCAGCCTCCGGGCCGGAGGGAGGGCCAATGAGCAGTTCTTC.

The V and J genes are TRBV7-9 and TRBJ1-4; no firm D call. V was pared by 5 bases and J by 3 bases, with 13 bases between. Germline V CDR1 and CDR2: SEHNR, FQNEAQ (reference sequence). The CDR3 covers 15 residues. The CDR3 DNA follows: TGTGCCAGCAGCGACCGCCCGGGGTCTAATGAAAAACTGTTTTTT. Translated: CASSDRPGSNEKLFF.

The chain is built from TRBV5-6 and TRBJ2-3, with D possibly TRBD1 on 5 matching bases. The V end lost 4 bases, the J end lost 3 bases, and 15 bases lay between the germline ends. Germline V gene sequence: CDR1 SGHDT, CDR2 YYEEEE. The CDR3 totals 15 residues. CDR3 sequence: CASSVQVGYTDTQYF. Written as DNA, the CDR3 is TGTGCCAGCAGCGTACAGGTTGGGTATACAGATACGCAGTATTTT.

In nucleotides, the CDR3 is TGTGCCAGCAGCTTAGGTGGGGGGGGTACCTATAATTCACCCCTCCACTTT. Its translation is CASSLGGGGTYNSPLHF. This chain connects TRBV7-8 to TRBJ1-6; TRBD1 is a possible D gene (5 bases). Per the germline V gene, CDR1 is SGHVS and CDR2 is FQNEAQ. This CDR3 contains 17 residues. Trimming left V 1 base short and J 2 bases short, with 12 bases between. The full variable domain, completed using reference TRBV7-8 and TRBJ1-6, is GAGVSQSPRYKVAKRGQDVALRCDPISGHVSLFWYQQALGQGPEFLTYFQNEAQLDKSGLPSDRFFAERPEGSVSTLKIQRTQQEDSAVYLCASSLGGGGTYNSPLHFGNGTRLTVT.

This chain connects TRBV15 to TRBJ2-1; TRBD2 agrees at 9 bases. The germline V gene has CDR1 LNHNV and CDR2 YYDKDF (reference sequence). Trimming at V came to 5 bases and at J to 8 bases, leaving 10 bases not matched to a gene. The length of the CDR3 is 15 residues. CDR3 loop: CATSEGLAGSYEQFF. The CDR3, as DNA: TGTGCCACCAGCGAGGGGCTAGCGGGAAGCTATGAGCAGTTCTTC.

The rearrangement joins TRBV5-1 to TRBJ2-1, with 9 bases identical to TRBD2. The CDR3 extends over 15 amino acids. Germline V gene lookup returns CDR1 SGHRS and CDR2 YFSETQ. Losses at the gene ends were 1 base for V and 5 bases for J; bases not matched to a gene: 4. This CDR3 is CASSLSGGTHNEQFF. The CDR3 nucleotides are TGCGCCAGCAGCTTGAGCGGGGGGACCCACAATGAGCAGTTCTTC.